This paragraph covers one TCR beta chain sequence. No antigen is known for it. These data come from a study of T-cell reconstitution after alpha-beta-depleted transplantation in children. Findings and caveats of the study: When one year had passed after transplant, most T-cell counts and diversity came from newly produced T cells. Two months or so post-transplant, alpha-beta T cells reportedly derived from several hundred expanded graft clones. Surviving recipient T cells and thymic progenitors underlay high day-60 TCRbeta diversity in some patients.

Researchers prepared the TCRbeta library using unique molecular identifiers, the study reports. TCRdb re-called the PCR reads with MiXCR, one entry per CDR3 protein. The top ten hold approximately 20% of the sample, which has 65,000 to 75,000 distinct CDR3 sequences, approximately 4.4% seen once. The V gene end was trimmed by 11 bases and the J gene end by 2 bases; junction bases not matched to a gene: 17. This CDR3 has 18 residues. This sample comprised PBMCs, mostly from graft donor cells, obtained 180 days after TCRalphabeta/CD19-depleted stem cell transplant. The V call is TRBV12-3 or TRBV12-4, the J call TRBJ2-2; 10 bases agree with TRBD1. The sequence was collected from a boy under two years old who had a stem cell transplant for acute myeloid leukemia, so the T cells may come from the graft donor. CDR3 in amino acids: CAFTLGDRGTPNTGELFF. The CDR3 DNA reads TGTGCCTTCACCCTGGGGGACAGGGGAACCCCAAACACCGGGGAGCTGTTTTTT.